These T cell receptor beta chains were read from a single sample in a study of blood T cell repertoires in COVID-19. TCRdb keeps only in-frame clones here, not all; method: immunoSEQ multiplex PCR. The sample lists tens of thousands of clones, about nine tenths occurring once. Sequencing was carried out using peripheral blood. The receptors stem from a human donor in a cohort sampled during active COVID-19. CDR3s include the opening cysteine and the closing phenylalanine or tryptophan. A D gene is named only where the DNA matches it firmly. Not all rows give a size; the values are once, few, many and, for expanded clones, a class.

v_gene	j_gene	abundance	d_gene	CDR3nt	CDR3aa
TRBV9	TRBJ2-2	-	-	TGTGCCAGCAGCCAACGGTGGACCGGGGAGCTGTTTTTT	CASSQRWTGELFF
TRBV7-3	TRBJ2-5	-	-	TGTGCCAGCAGCTTACAGGGCGCCGGGGAGACCCAGTACTTC	CASSLQGAGETQYF
TRBV6-6	TRBJ1-2	once	TRBD1	TGTGCCAGTGGGACAGGGATCGTCTCTGGCTACACCTTC	CASGTGIVSGYTF
TRBV29-1	TRBJ2-5	-	-	TGCAGCGCAGCGGCATATGCAGAGACCCAGTACTTC	CSAAAYAETQYF
TRBV27	TRBJ2-3	once	TRBD2	TGTGCCAGCAGCCCTCTGTTAGCGGGGGGCCGGGATACGCAGTATTTT	CASSPLLAGGRDTQYF
TRBV7-9	TRBJ2-5	-	-	TGTGCCAGCAGCTCACGCTGGGGAGAGGGAACGTACCAAGAGACCCAGTACTTC	CASSSRWGEGTYQETQYF
TRBV5-6	TRBJ2-7	-	TRBD2	TGTGCCAGCAGCTTGAGCGGGGCTCACGAGCAGTACTTC	CASSLSGAHEQYF
TRBV19	TRBJ2-4	-	TRBD1	TGTGCCAGTAGTTCCCGAGGGGGCGACCTAAACATTCAGTACTTC	CASSSRGGDLNIQYF
TRBV29-1	TRBJ1-5	-	-	TGCAGCGTCGCTGGGGCTGGGCCCCAGCATTTT	CSVAGAGPQHF
TRBV27	TRBJ2-5	-	TRBD2	TGTGCCAGCAGTGTCCGGGAGGGGGGAGAGACCCAGTACTTC	CASSVREGGETQYF
TRBV7-9	TRBJ1-6	few	TRBD1	TGTGCCAGCAGCACCCGGACAGGGGTAGCTTCACCCCTCCACTTT	CASSTRTGVASPLHF
TRBV6-1	TRBJ2-7	-	TRBD2	TGTGCCAGCAGTGATTTTTCGGGAGGATCCTACGAGCAGTACTTC	CASSDFSGGSYEQYF
TRBV3-1/TRBV3-2	TRBJ1-4	once	TRBD1	TGTGCCAGCAGCCCGACAGGGGGGGCTAATGAAAAACTGTTTTTT	CASSPTGGANEKLFF
TRBV7-2	TRBJ2-4	-	TRBD2	TGTGCCAGCAGCTTGAGGGGAGCGGGGGTGTCCACCAAAAACATTCAGTACTTC	CASSLRGAGVSTKNIQYF
TRBV24-1	TRBJ2-5	-	-	TGTGCCACCAGTGACGGGCAAGACGCGGGGGAGACCCAGTACTTC	CATSDGQDAGETQYF
TRBV9	TRBJ2-5	-	TRBD1	TGTGCCAGCAGCGTAGCTGGGACAGGGGGATTTGTAGAGACCCAGTACTTC	CASSVAGTGGFVETQYF
TRBV7-2	TRBJ2-7	-	TRBD2	TGTGCCAGCAGCTTTTCCAGCGGGGGGTACGAGCAGTACTTC	CASSFSSGGYEQYF
TRBV10-3	TRBJ1-1	-	-	TGTGCCATCAGCCTCCAGTTGAACACTGAAGCTTTCTTT	CAISLQLNTEAFF
TRBV4-1	TRBJ1-6	-	-	TGCGCCAGCAGCCAAGAGAACAGGGTCTCGTATAATTCACCCCTCCACTTT	CASSQENRVSYNSPLHF